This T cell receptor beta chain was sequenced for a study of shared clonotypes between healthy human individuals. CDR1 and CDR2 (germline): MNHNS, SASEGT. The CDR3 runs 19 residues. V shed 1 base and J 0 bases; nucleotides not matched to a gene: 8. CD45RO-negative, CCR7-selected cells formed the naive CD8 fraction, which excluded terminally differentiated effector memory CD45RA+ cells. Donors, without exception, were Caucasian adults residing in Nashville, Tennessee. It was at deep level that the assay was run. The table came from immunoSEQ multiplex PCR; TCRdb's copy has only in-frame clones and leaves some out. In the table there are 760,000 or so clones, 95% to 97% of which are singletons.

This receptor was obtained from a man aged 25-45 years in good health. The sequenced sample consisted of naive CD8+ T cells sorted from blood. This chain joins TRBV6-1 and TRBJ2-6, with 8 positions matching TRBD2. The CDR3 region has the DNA TGTGCCAGCAGTGAAGAACTTATCGGGACTAGCTCTGGGGCCAACGTCCTGACTTTC. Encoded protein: CASSEELIGTSSGANVLTF.